The 20 T cell receptor beta chains reported below all come from one sample, sequenced in a study of blood T cell repertoires in COVID-19 (dated by TCRdb to 2018 to 2021). Library generation was performed with the immunoSEQ multiplex PCR assay. TCRdb obtained this table from immuneACCESS and retained in-frame rearrangements with V and J assigned. These tables miss some clones; where compared with another copy, unresolved V genes account for less than half of the shortfall, and the remainder is unexplained. In all, the sample holds approximately 200,000 clones, and approximately 87% of those were seen once. The biggest ten clones account for roughly 6.2% of the sample. The sample taken for sequencing was peripheral blood. The receptors shown here come from a man between 60 and 75 years old who had recovered from COVID-19.

The chain combines TRBV5-1 with TRBJ2-3; the match to TRBD1 covers 8 bases. V lost 4 bases and J lost 4; bases outside the gene matches: 8. Germline V gives CDR1 SGHRS, CDR2 YFSETQ. The CDR3 runs to 15 residues. CDR3 loop: CASSPGQGSPDTQYF. DNA of the CDR3: TGCGCCAGCAGCCCTGGACAGGGTAGTCCAGATACGCAGTATTTT.

The gene calls are TRBV5-1 and TRBJ2-1; D remains unclear. From germline, CDR1 is SGHRS and CDR2 YFSETQ. Trimming removed 6 bases at V and 0 bases at J, with 13 bases between. This CDR3 contains 15 residues. The CDR3 reads CASTTESISYNEQFF. CDR3 sequence (DNA): TGCGCCAGCACTACTGAGAGCATCTCCTACAATGAGCAGTTCTTC.

This chain uses TRBV5-1 with TRBJ2-1; possible D gene TRBD1, 5 bases. The V end was cut by 4 bases, the J end by 5 bases, with 16 bases between. The length of the CDR3 is 15 residues. CDR1 and CDR2 (germline): SGHRS, YFSETQ. This CDR3 reads CASSHPRQLNNEQFF. The CDR3 bases are TGCGCCAGCAGCCATCCGAGACAGTTAAACAATGAGCAGTTCTTC.

This chain connects TRBV7-2 to TRBJ2-3, with 9 bases fitting TRBD2. The CDR3 is 14 residues long. Germline V lookup: CDR1 SGHTA, CDR2 FQGNSA. Losses at the gene ends were 5 bases for V and 2 bases for J; bases not matched to a gene: 2. CDR3 coding DNA: TGTGCCAGCAGCCCTAGCGGGGCCACAGATACGCAGTATTTT. Translated: CASSPSGATDTQYF. The full variable domain, completed using reference TRBV7-2 and TRBJ2-3, is GAGVSQSPSNKVTEKGKDVELRCDPISGHTALYWYRQSLGQGLEFLIYFQGNSAPDKSGLPSDRFSAERTGGSVSTLTIQRTQQEDSAVYLCASSPSGATDTQYFGPGTRLTVL.

This clone was seen more than once but under ten times. Here the CDR3 reads CSAGWDINQPQHF. The CDR3 bases are TGCAGCGCAGGATGGGACATTAATCAGCCCCAGCATTTT. The J gene is TRBJ1-5, the V gene TRBV29-1, with a possible D match to TRBD1 (6 bases). The CDR3 loop spans 13 amino acids. V shed 7 bases and J shed 4 bases, with 14 bases lying between them. CDR1 is SQVTM and CDR2 is ANQGSEA in the germline V gene.

This clone has more than one count but fewer than ten. The rearrangement uses TRBV7-9 and TRBJ2-3; the match to TRBD2 covers 9 bases. Trimming took 4 bases from V and 1 from J; bases not matched to a gene: 9. Germline V gene lookup returns CDR1 SEHNR and CDR2 FQNEAQ (reference sequence). The CDR3 has 17 residues. CDR3 amino acids: CASSSRIAGVGTDTQYF. The CDR3 DNA reads as TGTGCCAGCAGCTCCCGTATAGCGGGGGTTGGCACAGATACGCAGTATTTT.

The chain combines TRBV28 with TRBJ2-2; no clear D. Trimming left V 6 bases short and J 4 bases short, with 6 bases between. The CDR3 is made up of 12 amino acids. Germline-derived CDR1 and CDR2 are MDHEN and SYDVKM. CDR3: CASSLSTGELFF. The CDR3 DNA follows: TGTGCCAGCAGCCTCTCCACCGGGGAGCTGTTTTTT. Based on the CDR3 plus reference TRBV28 and TRBJ2-2, the full variable domain is DVKVTQSSRYLVKRTGEKVFLECVQDMDHENMFWYRQDPGLGLRLIYFSYDVKMKEKGDIPEGYSVSREKKERFSLILESASTNQTSMYLCASSLSTGELFFGEGSRLTVL.

The gene calls are TRBV5-1 and TRBJ2-5; D may be TRBD2 (7 bases). Between the trimmed V and J ends, which lost 0 bases and 4 bases, there was a span of 13 bases. The CDR3 totals 15 residues. The V gene's germline CDR1 is SGHRS and CDR2 YFSETQ. The CDR3 is CASSLGSGGLETQYF. As DNA, the CDR3 is TGCGCCAGCAGCTTGGGGTCGGGGGGCTTAGAGACCCAGTACTTC.

The chain combines TRBV3-1 (or the pseudogene TRBV3-2) with TRBJ2-7; 7 bases are a match to TRBD1. CDR1 LGHDT and CDR2 YNNKEL come from the germline V gene (reference sequence). The junction had 8 bases not matched to a gene; V was cut back by 1 base and J by 2 bases. This CDR3 region has 16 residues. DNA for the CDR3: TGTGCCAGCAGCCAAGGCGCGTCAGGGGGTACCTACGAGCAGTACTTC. Residues: CASSQGASGGTYEQYF.

The chain links TRBV4-2 to TRBJ1-3; the D is unclear. The CDR3 consists of 15 residues. Deletions cut 0 bases from V and 7 bases from J, with 13 bases between. Looked up from germline, CDR1 is LGHNA and CDR2 is YNFKEQ. The DNA for the CDR3 is TGTGCCAGCAGCCAAGAAGTGGCAGCTAGTAACACCATATATTTT. Amino acids: CASSQEVAASNTIYF.

The gene calls are TRBV28 and TRBJ2-7; 8 nucleotides align to TRBD2. The CDR3 totals 14 residues. The V segment lost 3 bases and the J segment 6 bases; nucleotides outside the gene matches: 7. Germline lookup yields CDR1 MDHEN and CDR2 SYDVKM. The CDR3 sequence is CASSFSGKWGEQYF. The CDR3 region has the DNA TGTGCCAGCAGTTTTAGCGGGAAATGGGGCGAGCAGTACTTC.

This clone has just one count. V gene TRBV9 combines with J gene TRBJ2-3; 10 bases are a match to TRBD1. The CDR3 covers 16 residues. Germline CDR1 SGDLS, CDR2 YYNGEE. V lost 3 bases to trimming and J lost 4 bases; unmatched junction nucleotides: 8. The CDR3 loop is CASSARGQGGPDTQYF. The CDR3 DNA reads as TGTGCCAGCAGCGCCAGAGGACAGGGGGGACCAGATACGCAGTATTTT.

This chain uses TRBV7-3 with TRBJ2-5, with D perhaps matching TRBD1 (6 bases). Germline values: CDR1 SGHTA, CDR2 FQGTGA. Trimming left V 0 bases short and J 4 bases short, with 9 bases between. CDR3 length: 14 amino acids. This CDR3 reads CASSLTGGRETQYF. CDR3 coding DNA: TGTGCCAGCAGCTTAACAGGGGGTCGAGAGACCCAGTACTTC.

The chain combines TRBV5-1 with TRBJ2-1; 12 bases are shared with TRBD2. The germline CDR1 and CDR2 sequences are SGHRS and YFSETQ. The CDR3 has 16 residues. Unmatched junction bases numbered 6, after V lost 2 bases and J lost 6 bases. The CDR3 sequence: CASSFTSGGPSNEQFF. In DNA form, the CDR3 reads TGCGCCAGCAGCTTTACTAGCGGGGGGCCTAGCAATGAGCAGTTCTTC.

This sequence joins TRBV5-4 and TRBJ2-7; D is unresolved. The germline V gene encodes CDR1 SGHNT and CDR2 YYREEE (reference sequence). Trimming took off 0 bases at V and 3 bases at J, with 10 bases between the two ends. The CDR3 has 14 residues. The CDR3 here is CASSLGNNHYEQYF. The DNA for the CDR3 is TGTGCCAGCAGCTTGGGTAACAACCACTACGAGCAGTACTTC.

This chain joins TRBV27 and TRBJ1-4, with 9 bases that match TRBD1. CDR1 is MNHEY and CDR2 is SMNVEV in the germline V gene (reference sequence). This CDR3 region has 15 residues. J gave up 8 bases and V 5 bases, and 9 bases lay outside the gene matches. CDR3 sequence: CASSPLDRGEEKLFF. CDR3 in DNA: TGTGCCAGCAGTCCCCTCGACAGGGGGGAAGAAAAACTGTTTTTT.

J is TRBJ1-2 and V is TRBV6-2 or TRBV6-3; D is unresolved. V was trimmed by 2 bases and J by 8 bases, leaving 12 bases between them. The CDR3 has 13 residues. Per germline, CDR1 MNHEY and CDR2 SVGEGT. The CDR3 coding sequence is TGTGCCAGCAGTTACGGCGGCGCCCTCGGCTACACCTTC. As protein: CASSYGGALGYTF.

The CDR3: CASRTSGYQETQYF. The CDR3, as DNA: TGTGCCAGCAGGACTAGTGGATACCAAGAGACCCAGTACTTC. The chain uses TRBV28 and TRBJ2-5; weak D call: TRBD2 (6 bases). The CDR3 has 14 residues. V was cut by 6 bases and J by 0 bases, with 11 bases left in between. Germline CDR1 and CDR2: MDHEN and SYDVKM.

The chain recombines TRBV27 with TRBJ1-5, with D perhaps matching TRBD1 (6 bases). Germline V gene lookup returns CDR1 MNHEY and CDR2 SMNVEV (reference sequence). V lost 5 bases, J lost 3 bases, and 20 bases lay in between. The CDR3 totals 17 residues. The chain's CDR3 is CASSPRGGAYHNQPQHF. CDR3 bases: TGTGCCAGCAGTCCCCGGGGGGGGGCGTATCACAATCAGCCCCAGCATTTT.

This clone was detected a few times. This rearrangement joins TRBV6-5 to TRBJ2-1; 12 bases are a match to TRBD2. There are 15 residues in the CDR3. J lost 8 bases, V lost 2 bases, and 4 bases had no gene match. Germline CDR1 is MNHEY and CDR2 is SVGAGI. The CDR3 here is CASSYATSGSDEQFF. The CDR3 coding sequence is TGTGCCAGCAGTTACGCGACTAGCGGGAGCGATGAGCAGTTCTTC.